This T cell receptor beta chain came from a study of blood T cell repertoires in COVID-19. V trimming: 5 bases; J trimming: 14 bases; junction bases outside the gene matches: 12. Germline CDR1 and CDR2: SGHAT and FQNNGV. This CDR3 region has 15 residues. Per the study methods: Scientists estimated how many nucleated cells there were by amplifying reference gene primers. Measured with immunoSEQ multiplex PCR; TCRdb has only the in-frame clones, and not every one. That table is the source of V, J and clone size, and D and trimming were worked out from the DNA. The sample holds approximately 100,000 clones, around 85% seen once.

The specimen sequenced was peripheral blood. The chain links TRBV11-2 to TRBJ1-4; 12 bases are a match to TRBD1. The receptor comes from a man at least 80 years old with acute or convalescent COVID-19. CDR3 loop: CASSPAGTGGFLLFF. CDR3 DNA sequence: TGTGCCAGCAGCCCGGCCGGGACAGGGGGCTTCTTGCTGTTTTTT.